The text below deals with one TCR beta chain. Other nucleotide sequences in the sample specify the same CDR3. The data are from a study of shared clonotypes between healthy human individuals. About the study: Per-donor plates numbered three CD4 naive, three CD4 memory, two CD8 naive and one CD8 memory.

Germline V gene lookup returns CDR1 SGHNT and CDR2 YYREEE (reference sequence). The length of the CDR3 is 15 residues. V was clipped by 4 bases and J by 4 bases; unmatched bases: 8. For every subset, genomic DNA was evenly distributed across several immunoSEQ plates. Per the original data handling: Filtering was not the same, since immunoSEQ gave junction-only sequences without quality scores. The data were produced by immunoSEQ multiplex PCR, yet TCRdb's version contains in-frame clones alone and is incomplete. V and J calls and clone size are those listed in that table; D and trimming were worked out from the DNA. The table includes nearly 1 million clones, around 80% detected once.

Sequenced input: memory CD4+ T cells sorted from blood. Regarding subset: CD45RA-negative fraction. The source of this sequence is a man between 18 and 29 years old in good health. The chain couples TRBV5-4 to TRBJ2-7; 10 positions agree with TRBD1. The CDR3 nucleotides read TGTGCCAGCAGCAGGGACAGGGGAAGTGCTTACGAGCAGTACTTC. Translated: CASSRDRGSAYEQYF.